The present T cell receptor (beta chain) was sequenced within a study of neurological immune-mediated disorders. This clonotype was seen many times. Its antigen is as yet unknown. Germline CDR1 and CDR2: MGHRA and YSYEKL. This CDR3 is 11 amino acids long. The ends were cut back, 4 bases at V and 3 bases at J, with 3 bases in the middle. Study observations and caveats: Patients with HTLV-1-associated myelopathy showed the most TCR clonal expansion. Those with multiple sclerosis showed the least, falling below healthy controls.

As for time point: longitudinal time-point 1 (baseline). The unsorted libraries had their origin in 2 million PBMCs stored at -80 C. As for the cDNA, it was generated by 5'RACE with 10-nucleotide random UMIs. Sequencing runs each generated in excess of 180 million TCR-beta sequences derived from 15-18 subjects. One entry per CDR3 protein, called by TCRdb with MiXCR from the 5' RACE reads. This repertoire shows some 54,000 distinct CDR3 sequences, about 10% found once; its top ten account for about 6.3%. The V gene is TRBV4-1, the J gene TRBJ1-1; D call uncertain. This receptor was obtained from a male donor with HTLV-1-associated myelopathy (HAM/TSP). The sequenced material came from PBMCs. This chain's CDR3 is CASSRDTEAFF. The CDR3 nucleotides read TGCGCCAGCAGCCGGGACACTGAAGCTTTCTTT.